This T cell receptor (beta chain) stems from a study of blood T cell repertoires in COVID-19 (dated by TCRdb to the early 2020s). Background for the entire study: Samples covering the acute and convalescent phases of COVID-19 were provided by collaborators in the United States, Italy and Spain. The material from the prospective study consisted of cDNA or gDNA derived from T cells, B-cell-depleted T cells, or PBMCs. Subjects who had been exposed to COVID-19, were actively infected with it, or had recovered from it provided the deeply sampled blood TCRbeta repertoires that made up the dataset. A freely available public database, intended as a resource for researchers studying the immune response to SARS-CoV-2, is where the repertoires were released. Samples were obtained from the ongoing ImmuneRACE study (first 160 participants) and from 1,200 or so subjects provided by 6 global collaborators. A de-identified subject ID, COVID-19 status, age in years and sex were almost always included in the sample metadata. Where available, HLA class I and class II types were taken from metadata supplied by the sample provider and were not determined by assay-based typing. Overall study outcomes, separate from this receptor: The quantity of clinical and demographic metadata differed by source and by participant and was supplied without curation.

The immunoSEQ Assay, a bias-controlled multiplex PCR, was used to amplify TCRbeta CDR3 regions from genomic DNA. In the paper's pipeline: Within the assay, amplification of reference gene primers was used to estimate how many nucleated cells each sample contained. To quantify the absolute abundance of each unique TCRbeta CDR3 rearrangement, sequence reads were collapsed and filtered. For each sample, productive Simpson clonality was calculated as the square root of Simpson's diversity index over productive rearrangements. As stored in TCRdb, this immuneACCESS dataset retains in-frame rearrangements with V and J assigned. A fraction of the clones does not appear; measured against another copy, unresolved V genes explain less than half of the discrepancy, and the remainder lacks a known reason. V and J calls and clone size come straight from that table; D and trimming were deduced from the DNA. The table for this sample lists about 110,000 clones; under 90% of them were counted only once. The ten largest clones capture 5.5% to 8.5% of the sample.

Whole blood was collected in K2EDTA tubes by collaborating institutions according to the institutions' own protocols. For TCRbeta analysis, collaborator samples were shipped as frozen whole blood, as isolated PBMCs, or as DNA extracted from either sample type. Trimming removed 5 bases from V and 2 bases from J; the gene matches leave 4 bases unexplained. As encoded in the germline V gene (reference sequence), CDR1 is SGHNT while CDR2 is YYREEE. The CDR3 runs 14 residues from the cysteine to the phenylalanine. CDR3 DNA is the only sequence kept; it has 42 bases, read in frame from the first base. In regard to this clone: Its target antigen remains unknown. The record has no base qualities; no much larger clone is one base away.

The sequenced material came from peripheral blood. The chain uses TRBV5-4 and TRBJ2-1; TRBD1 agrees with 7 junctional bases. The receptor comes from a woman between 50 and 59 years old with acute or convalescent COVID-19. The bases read TGTGCCAGCAGAAGAGACAGGGCCTACAATGAGCAGTTCTTC. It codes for CASRRDRAYNEQFF.